This T cell receptor (beta chain) was documented in a study of T cell repertoires in cytomegalovirus infection (dated by TCRdb to the late 2010s). With respect to the entire study: Peptide stimulations targeted recently identified HLA-C-restricted CMV epitopes, whose presentation resists viral immunomodulation, together with well-studied HLA-B-restricted epitopes. The HLA type of each donor mattered for the analysis, because public TCR beta signatures pointed to carriage of CMV infection along with the matching HLA type.

This clonotype showed up many times. The antigen this receptor binds is unknown. No base-level quality is on record; no much larger clone is a single base apart. The CDR3 runs 15 amino acids, cysteine and phenylalanine included. Of all the DNA, just the CDR3 is kept, 45 bases in frame from base 1. Based on the germline V gene (reference sequence), the CDR1 and CDR2 sequences are MNHEY and SMNVEV. The junction shows trimming of 3 bases on V and 7 bases on J, and the gene matches do not reach 5 bases of it. The treatment or condition label on this specimen signifies: in vitro stimulation with specific CMV peptide epitopes to enrich CMV-specific T cells. What the work shows at the level of the full study, not this receptor alone: In both this cohort and an independent cohort of 300 to 450 donors, the cumulative frequency of public TCR beta family members distinguished carriers of CMV infection plus the relevant HLA type. The ex vivo response was dominated by HLA-C-restricted CMV-specific TCR beta clonotypes, which also provided the single most frequent clonotype in two of eight donors.

These reads were obtained on an Illumina HiSeq 1500. The public reads were reanalyzed by TCRdb: fastp trimming at Q25, MiXCR alignment, in-frame beta chains only. Rows with a matching CDR3 protein are joined into one entry that keeps the most common DNA and genes. Counted in this sample were about 180,000 distinct CDR3 sequences; less than 25% of them appeared once. The ten largest clones take up about 25% of the sample. Sample: CD8+ T cells from cultured PBMCs, taken from culture after CMV antigen stimulation. The V gene is TRBV27 and the J gene is TRBJ2-1, with 11 bases aligning to TRBD2. The clonotype originates from a human donor in good health (CMV status not recorded). Some clones in this sample may be carry-over from other donors' samples. The CDR3 here reads CASSLTSGEENEQFF. The DNA sequence is TGTGCCAGCAGTTTGACTAGCGGGGAGGAGAATGAGCAGTTCTTC.